This T cell receptor beta chain was sequenced in a study of shared clonotypes between healthy human individuals. In the original workflow: Without quality scores, immunoSEQ junctional reads could not be filtered like full-length reads. Repertoires were generated with immunoSEQ multiplex PCR, while TCRdb's copy carries only in-frame clones and drops some. V, J and clone size derive from that table, while D and trimming were established from the DNA sequence. Here the sample spans roughly 480,000 clones, 79% being singletons. For genomic DNA, unsorted samples relied on approximately 81 million PBMCs. Germline V gene data show CDR1 as SGHNT and CDR2 as YYREEE (reference sequence). The CDR3 is 15 residues long. V was trimmed by 7 bases and J by 8 bases, leaving 22 bases between them.

This chain connects TRBV5-4 to TRBJ2-1; possible D gene TRBD2, 5 bases. This sequence originates from a woman aged 40 to 49 in good health. Some clones in this sample may be carry-over from other donors' samples. Sequenced: PBMCs. The CDR3, as DNA: TGTGCCAGCTCCGGAGGCCCCACGGGAACTGATGAGCAGTTCTTC. Its protein product is CASSGGPTGTDEQFF.